The T cell receptor beta chain described here comes from a study of OX40 agonist ivuxolimab in advanced cancers. Study details: In this cohort, patients received ivuxolimab, an agonistic anti-OX40 (CD134) antibody. With a range of roughly 23 to 79, age averaged 60 years, and about 82% were male.

This clone was seen a few times. Measured with immunoSEQ multiplex PCR; TCRdb has only the in-frame clones, and not every one. The table shows under 85,000 clones, with about 93% occurring only once. This CDR3 has 13 residues. The germline gives CDR1 SEHNR, CDR2 FQNEAQ (reference sequence). Trimming stripped 5 bases from V and 3 bases from J, with 10 bases between. The sequence derives from an adult with an advanced solid tumor such as melanoma, head and neck, liver or kidney cancer. The chain employs TRBV7-9 and TRBJ1-2; weak D call: TRBD1 (5 bases). The specimen comprised CD4+ or CD8+ T cells sorted from blood, sampled in a trial of the OX40 agonist ivuxolimab. For the CDR3, the DNA is TGTGCCAGCAGCCCACCGGGGGACTATGGCTACACCTTC. Its protein is CASSPPGDYGYTF.